This T cell receptor beta chain was retrieved from a study of CD8 T cells in ankylosing spondylitis. Study-wide results and caveats: Reportedly, significant enrichment of disease-linked clones occurred in matched ankylosing spondylitis synovial fluid. Several of the motif variants were reported before in synovial fluid and blood from reactive arthritis. Clones linked with disease were CD8+ and fairly uncommon in the peripheral blood. Typical of ankylosing spondylitis blood, it appeared, was a TCR beta motif of under 10 highly homologous variants.

Libraries of TCR beta came from quantitative 5'-RACE with molecular barcodes. One entry per CDR3 protein results from TCRdb running MiXCR on the 5' RACE reads. Seen here are 330,000 or so distinct CDR3 sequences, 7.5% to 9% observed once, and the top ten hold roughly 14%. This clonotype occurred many times. Its antigen is currently unknown. This TCR derives from a male donor with ankylosing spondylitis. The sequenced sample consisted of blood, either unsorted or a sorted T cell fraction (not recorded which).

CDR3 sequence: CASSLAPRGELFF. The DNA for the CDR3 is TGCGCCAGCAGCTTGGCCCCCCGAGGGGAGCTGTTTTTT. The gene calls are TRBV5-1 and TRBJ2-2; D gene unclear. V lost 0 bases and J 8 bases, leaving 8 bases between the germline ends. CDR1 is SGHRS and CDR2 is YFSETQ in the germline V gene. The CDR3 is made up of 13 amino acids.